Listed below are T cell receptor beta chains from one sample, sequenced in a study of blood T cell repertoires in COVID-19. TCRdb's table, derived via immunoSEQ multiplex PCR, lists solely in-frame clones and lacks some. The sample has a few hundred thousand clones, 75% to 95% seen once. Sequencing was carried out using peripheral blood. Receptors were obtained from a person aged 18 to 30 with COVID-19, enrolled during active disease. The CDR3 runs from the conserved cysteine through the conserved F or W. The order of the fields is V gene, D gene, clone size, J gene, CDR3 protein, CDR3 DNA. The D gene is left open where the match is weak. Clone size is not always given. Where it is, it says once, few, many or a class for expanded clones.

TRBV9	.	.	TRBJ2-3	CASNLGGGATDTQYF	TGTGCCAGCAACCTTGGGGGGGGCGCAACAGATACGCAGTATTTT
TRBV7-2	.	.	TRBJ2-2	CASSSRDGELFF	TGTGCCAGCAGCAGCCGGGACGGGGAGCTGTTTTTT
TRBV27	.	.	TRBJ2-1	CASRPQGLGNYNEQFF	TGTGCCAGCAGGCCACAGGGTTTGGGAAACTACAATGAGCAGTTCTTC
TRBV7-8	.	.	TRBJ1-5	CASSLSSLTGSPQPQHF	TGTGCCAGCAGCTTATCCTCTTTGACAGGCTCCCCTCAGCCCCAGCATTTT
TRBV10-1	TRBD2	.	TRBJ2-3	CASSELIREVSTDTQYF	TGCGCCAGCAGTGAATTGATTCGGGAGGTTTCCACAGATACGCAGTATTTT
TRBV12-3/TRBV12-4	.	.	TRBJ2-7	CASSQGTYEQYF	TGTGCCAGCAGCCAGGGCACCTACGAGCAGTACTTC
TRBV7-8	TRBD1	once	TRBJ2-2	CASSPWTGGEFTGELFF	TGTGCCAGCAGCCCCTGGACAGGGGGCGAGTTCACCGGGGAGCTGTTTTTT
TRBV5-1	.	.	TRBJ1-6	CASSLGQMNSPLHF	TGCGCCAGCAGCTTGGGGCAGATGAATTCACCCCTCCACTTT
TRBV5-4	TRBD1	.	TRBJ1-1	CASSGDSVNTEAFF	TGTGCCAGCAGCGGGGACAGCGTGAACACTGAAGCTTTCTTT
TRBV9	.	.	TRBJ2-3	CASSEIGDTQYF	TGTGCCAGCAGCGAGATCGGAGATACGCAGTATTTT
TRBV6-5	TRBD1	.	TRBJ1-2	CATTWDRGGEGYTF	TGTGCCACCACATGGGACAGGGGAGGAGAAGGCTACACCTTC
TRBV7-9	.	.	TRBJ1-2	CASSLGPGTFGYTF	TGTGCCAGCAGCTTAGGCCCAGGGACTTTCGGCTACACCTTC
TRBV29-1	TRBD2	.	TRBJ2-2	CSVVSRGSVTGELFF	TGCAGCGTTGTTTCGCGCGGGAGCGTGACCGGGGAGCTGTTTTTT
TRBV4-1	TRBD2	.	TRBJ2-2	CASSQGGKGGPRTGELFF	TGCGCCAGCAGCCAAGGCGGAAAGGGAGGGCCAAGAACCGGGGAGCTGTTTTTT
TRBV3-1/TRBV3-2	TRBD2	.	TRBJ2-3	CASSLGLAADTQYF	TGTGCCAGCAGCCTGGGACTAGCGGCCGATACGCAGTATTTT
TRBV30	.	.	TRBJ2-3	CAWNLGQSRADTQYF	TGTGCCTGGAATCTAGGACAGTCCCGAGCAGATACGCAGTATTTT
TRBV4-3	.	once	TRBJ1-4	CASSQVWQAATNEKLFF	TGCGCCAGCAGCCAAGTCTGGCAGGCTGCAACTAATGAAAAACTGTTTTTT
TRBV7-9	TRBD1	.	TRBJ2-7	CASSLEDRGANEQYF	TGTGCCAGCAGCTTAGAAGACAGGGGAGCGAACGAGCAGTACTTC
TRBV3-1/TRBV3-2	.	.	TRBJ2-2	CASSPPRAGELFF	TGTGCCAGCAGCCCGCCGAGGGCCGGGGAGCTGTTTTTT
TRBV11-2	.	.	TRBJ1-1	CASSLGQGTEAFF	TGTGCCAGCAGCTTAGGCCAGGGCACTGAAGCTTTCTTT
TRBV6-5	.	.	TRBJ2-7	CASSYSGSVSYEQYF	TGTGCCAGCAGTTACTCCGGGTCCGTATCCTACGAGCAGTACTTC
TRBV5-1	.	.	TRBJ2-1	CASRLDPSYNEQFF	TGCGCCAGTAGACTAGATCCCTCTTACAATGAGCAGTTCTTC
TRBV19	TRBD1	.	TRBJ2-1	CASSSTSTGNEQFF	TGTGCCAGTAGTTCCACGTCGACAGGGAATGAGCAGTTCTTC
TRBV18	TRBD1	.	TRBJ2-1	CASSPYKGQEQFF	TGTGCCAGCTCACCCTATAAGGGACAGGAGCAGTTCTTC
TRBV5-1	.	.	TRBJ2-2	CASSTTGTQTRTGELFF	TGCGCCAGCAGCACAACAGGGACCCAAACGAGGACCGGGGAGCTGTTTTTT
TRBV14	.	.	TRBJ1-1	CASSQDFVNTEAFF	TGTGCCAGCAGCCAAGATTTCGTGAACACTGAAGCTTTCTTT
TRBV7-8	TRBD2	.	TRBJ2-5	CASSLGRGGTQETQYF	TGTGCCAGCAGCTTGGGCCGGGGGGGGACACAAGAGACCCAGTACTTC